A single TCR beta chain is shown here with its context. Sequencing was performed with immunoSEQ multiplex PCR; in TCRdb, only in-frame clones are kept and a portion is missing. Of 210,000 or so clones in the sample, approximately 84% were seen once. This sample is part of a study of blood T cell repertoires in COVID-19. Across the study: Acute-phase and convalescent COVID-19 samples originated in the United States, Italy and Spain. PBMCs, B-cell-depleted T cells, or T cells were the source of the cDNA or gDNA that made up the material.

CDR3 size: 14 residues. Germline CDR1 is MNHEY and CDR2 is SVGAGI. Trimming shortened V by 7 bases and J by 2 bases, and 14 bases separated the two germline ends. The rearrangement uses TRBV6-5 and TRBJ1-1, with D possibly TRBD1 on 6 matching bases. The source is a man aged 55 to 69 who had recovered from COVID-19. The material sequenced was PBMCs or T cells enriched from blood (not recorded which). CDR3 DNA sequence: TGTGCCAGCAAAAAAACAGGGAGCAACACTGAAGCTTTCTTT. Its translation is CASKKTGSNTEAFF.